This TCR beta chain originates from a study of T cell repertoires in cytomegalovirus infection (dated by TCRdb to the late 2010s). For context, the study as a whole: Recently identified HLA-C-restricted CMV epitopes, whose presentation resists viral immunomodulation, were targeted by peptide stimulations together with well-studied HLA-B-restricted epitopes. Donor HLA type was relevant to the analysis, as public TCR beta signatures indicated carriage of CMV infection together with the matching HLA type. Study-level results and caveats: Carriers of CMV infection plus the relevant HLA type were discriminated by the cumulative frequency of public TCR beta family members in the study cohort and in an independent roughly 370-donor cohort. In the ex vivo response, HLA-C-restricted CMV-specific TCR beta clonotypes were dominant, and in two of eight donors the single most frequent clonotype came from this HLA-C-restricted group.

This sample's treatment or condition label indicates: in vitro stimulation with specific CMV peptide epitopes to enrich CMV-specific T cells. The reads were generated on an Illumina HiSeq 1500. TCRdb passed the public sequencing reads through fastp at Q25 and MiXCR, retaining productive beta sequences. Each record represents a unique CDR3 protein, reported with the most common genes and DNA among its rows. This sample lists around 500,000 distinct CDR3 sequences; about 39% were detected once. Together, the top ten hold about 45% of the sample. As for this clonotype: The antigen this receptor binds is unknown. Base qualities are missing; no much larger clone stands one base away.

The CDR3 goes from the cysteine to the phenylalanine over 15 residues. The DNA shown is the 45-base CDR3, in frame from base 1. Germline trimming: 8 bases from V, 2 bases from J; junction bases outside gene matches: 11. CDR1 and CDR2 are read off the germline V gene (reference sequence) as LNHDA and SQIVND. In this chain, TRBV19 is recombined with TRBJ2-5; 7 bases in the junction line up with TRBD1. The sequenced sample was cultured PBMCs, obtained from culture after CMV antigen stimulation. The source is a human donor in good health (CMV status not recorded). Some clones in this sample may be carry-over from other donors' samples. The sequenced DNA is TGTGCCAGTTTAACCCTACAGGGGCTTCAAGAGACCCAGTACTTC. Its product reads: CASLTLQGLQETQYF.